One sample yielded the 26 T cell receptor beta chains listed below, sequenced in a study of cytomegalovirus exposure and HLA in healthy donors. PCR employed 60 Vbeta and 13 Jbeta primers. Some clones are missing from TCRdb's copy, which holds only in-frame ones; the method was immunoSEQ multiplex PCR. The table shows about 200,000 clones, with 65% to 90% occurring only once. Sequencing input: PBMCs. Source of these receptors: a young woman in good health and CMV-seronegative.

The rearrangement links TRBV7-3 to TRBJ2-3; 13 nucleotides align to TRBD2. V lost 4 bases and J lost 6; bases outside the gene matches: 4. The CDR3 is 15 amino acids. Germline V gene lookup returns CDR1 SGHTA and CDR2 FQGTGA. The CDR3 loop reads CASSSGLAGVDTQYF. In DNA, the CDR3 is TGTGCCAGCAGCTCCGGACTAGCGGGAGTGGATACGCAGTATTTT.

This chain uses TRBV19 with TRBJ1-1; TRBD1 matches 9 bases. CDR3 length: 16 residues. V trimming: 5 bases; J trimming: 3 bases; junction bases outside the gene matches: 10. CDR1 is LNHDA and CDR2 is SQIVND in the germline V gene (reference sequence). In nucleotides, the CDR3 is TGTGCCAGTAGTGCCCTTAGGGGACAGGGCGACACTGAAGCTTTCTTT. This encodes CASSALRGQGDTEAFF.

This chain uses TRBV30 with TRBJ2-3; 10 bases map to TRBD1. Germline CDR1 and CDR2: GTSNPN and SVGIG (reference sequence). The CDR3 covers 19 residues. Trimming at V came to 7 bases and at J to 4 bases, leaving 23 bases not matched to a gene. This CDR3 is CAFDLGPPGTGVFSDTQYF. Written as DNA, the CDR3 is TGTGCCTTCGACCTGGGCCCCCCCGGGACAGGGGTGTTTTCAGATACGCAGTATTTT.

The chain carries TRBV18 and TRBJ1-1, with D perhaps TRBD1 (6 bases). This CDR3 is 13 amino acids long. CDR1 is KGHSH and CDR2 is LQKENI in the germline V gene. The germline V and J ends were trimmed by 6 bases and 5 bases, with 13 bases remaining between them. The CDR3 loop reads CASSLTGKTEAFF. DNA for the CDR3: TGTGCCAGCTCGCTTACAGGGAAAACTGAAGCTTTCTTT. The full variable domain, in which reference TRBV18 and TRBJ1-1 provide the parts outside the CDR3, is NAGVMQNPRHLVRRRGQEARLRCSPMKGHSHVYWYRQLPEEGLKFMVYLQKENIIDESGMPKERFSAEFPKEGPSILRIQQVVRGDSAAYFCASSLTGKTEAFFGQGTRLTVV.

This clone has only a few counts. This sequence joins TRBV5-4 and TRBJ2-2; 9 nucleotides line up with TRBD2. Trimming took 4 bases from V and 6 from J; bases not matched to a gene: 7. The CDR3 sequence is 15 residues long. The germline V gene encodes CDR1 SGHNT and CDR2 YYREEE (reference sequence). The CDR3 region has the DNA TGTGCCAGCAGCCCCGGGACTAGCCGCCCCGGGGAGCTGTTTTTT. It yields the protein CASSPGTSRPGELFF.

This clone was counted a few times. The genes are TRBV5-1 and TRBJ1-3; possible D gene TRBD1, 5 bases. Trimming removed 4 bases from V and 0 bases from J, with 11 bases in between. The CDR3 sequence is 15 residues long. The germline gives CDR1 SGHRS, CDR2 YFSETQ. The CDR3 DNA is TGCGCCAGCAGCCCGGACATGCCCTCTGGAAACACCATATATTTT. Protein: CASSPDMPSGNTIYF.

The chain joins TRBV4-1 to TRBJ1-5, with 8 nucleotides matching TRBD1. This CDR3 is built from 14 residues. V lost 3 bases, J lost 5 bases, and 3 bases stayed unmatched. Germline CDR1 reads MGHRA; CDR2 reads YSYEKL. The CDR3 DNA sequence: TGCGCCAGCAGCCATGGACAGGGCGATCAGCCCCAGCATTTT. Protein product: CASSHGQGDQPQHF.

The rearrangement uses TRBV9 and TRBJ2-2; 7 nucleotides agree with TRBD1. The CDR3 runs to 15 residues. The V segment lost 4 bases and the J segment 1 base; nucleotides outside the gene matches: 4. CDR1 is SGDLS and CDR2 is YYNGEE in the germline V gene. The CDR3 protein is CASSYHRGNTGELFF. The CDR3 nucleotides are TGTGCCAGCAGCTACCACAGGGGGAACACCGGGGAGCTGTTTTTT.

The genes are TRBV19 and TRBJ1-3, with D maybe TRBD1 (5 bases). Germline values: CDR1 LNHDA, CDR2 SQIVND (reference sequence). The CDR3 loop spans 15 amino acids. This CDR3 is CASQGASSSGNTIYF. For the CDR3, the DNA is TGTGCAAGTCAAGGGGCCTCAAGCTCTGGAAACACCATATATTTT.

The chain couples TRBV9 to TRBJ2-7; 7 bases are shared with TRBD1. This CDR3 is built from 15 residues. The trim removed 2 bases at V and 0 bases at J, leaving 5 bases unmatched. Germline loops: CDR1 SGDLS, CDR2 YYNGEE. This CDR3 is CASSVGQSSSYEQYF. The CDR3 region has the DNA TGTGCCAGCAGCGTGGGACAGAGTAGCTCCTACGAGCAGTACTTC.

The chain recombines TRBV2 with TRBJ1-1; TRBD1 aligns across 7 bases. V shed 8 bases, J shed 5 bases, and the junction held 11 bases outside the gene matches. Germline V gene data show CDR1 as SNHLY and CDR2 as FYNNEI. CDR3 length equals 14 residues. The CDR3 DNA reads as TGTGCCAGCCTTAAGACAGGGTCGGGTACTGAAGCTTTCTTT. This sequence encodes CASLKTGSGTEAFF.

The chain couples TRBV9 to TRBJ1-3; a possible D gene is TRBD1 (5 bases). V lost 7 bases, J lost 2 bases, and 13 bases lay in between. CDR1 SGDLS and CDR2 YYNGEE come from the germline V gene. The CDR3 has 14 residues. This chain's CDR3 is CASRPGGTGNTIYF. The CDR3, as DNA: TGTGCCAGCCGGCCGGGGGGGACTGGAAACACCATATATTTT.

V is TRBV6-5 and J is TRBJ1-2, with D maybe TRBD1 (5 bases). Germline V gene lookup returns CDR1 MNHEY and CDR2 SVGAGI. The CDR3 covers 12 residues. V was shortened by 6 bases and J by 7 bases, with 12 bases between the two germline ends. CDR3 sequence (DNA): TGTGCCAGCAGCCCCGGGGGAGGTGGCTACACCTTC. This codes for CASSPGGGGYTF.

The CDR3: CAVAGDWGQPQHF. CDR3 coding DNA: TGTGCCGTCGCGGGGGATTGGGGACAGCCCCAGCATTTT. The chain carries TRBV6-1 and TRBJ1-5; TRBD1 is a possible D gene (5 bases). The germline gives CDR1 MNHNS, CDR2 SASEGT. The V gene lost 11 bases and the J gene lost 7 bases, with 18 bases spanning the gap. There are 13 residues in the CDR3.

The rearrangement joins TRBV7-6 to TRBJ2-6, with TRBD2 matching 15 bases. The length of the CDR3 is 18 residues. The J segment lost 4 bases and the V segment lost 4 bases, leaving 5 bases of the junction unmatched. Germline CDR1 SGHVS, CDR2 FNYEAQ. CDR3 sequence: CASSSGLAGGPGANVLTF. The CDR3 DNA reads as TGTGCCAGCAGCTCCGGACTAGCGGGAGGGCCGGGGGCCAACGTCCTGACTTTC.

The V and J genes are TRBV14 and TRBJ2-1; D possibly corresponds to TRBD2 (6 bases). Trimming left V 1 base short and J 4 bases short, with 11 bases between. CDR3 length: 15 residues. Germline-derived CDR1 and CDR2 are SGHDN and FVKESK. This chain's CDR3 is CASSQGLAPYNEQFF. The DNA of the CDR3 is TGTGCCAGCAGCCAAGGGCTAGCGCCATACAATGAGCAGTTCTTC.

J is TRBJ2-1 and V is TRBV11-2, with D possibly matching TRBD1 (5 bases). V was pared by 1 base and J by 0 bases, with 10 bases between. This CDR3 region has 16 residues. Germline values: CDR1 SGHAT, CDR2 FQNNGV. CDR3: CASSLVTVRSYNEQFF. The CDR3 nucleotides are TGTGCCAGCAGCTTAGTGACAGTCCGCTCCTACAATGAGCAGTTCTTC.

The CDR3 loop reads CASSLARQVGVYEQYF. In nucleotides, the CDR3 is TGTGCCAGCAGCTTAGCCCGACAGGTCGGGGTATACGAGCAGTACTTC. V usage is TRBV11-2 and J usage is TRBJ2-7; D is possibly TRBD1 (6 bases). Per the germline V gene, CDR1 is SGHAT and CDR2 is FQNNGV. V gave up 1 base and J gave up 4 bases, with 17 bases separating them. This CDR3 spans 16 amino acids.

The rearrangement links TRBV19 to TRBJ1-1; D unclear. The CDR3 loop spans 15 amino acids. CDR1 and CDR2 from the germline V gene are LNHDA and SQIVND (reference sequence). Trimming cost V 5 bases and J 7 bases, with 20 bases left between them. CDR3 region: CASSQVFSGNLEAFF. CDR3 nucleotide sequence: TGTGCCAGTAGTCAGGTTTTCTCGGGGAACCTTGAAGCTTTCTTT.

This sequence joins TRBV5-1 and TRBJ2-5, with D tentatively TRBD2 (6 bases). This CDR3 is built from 14 residues. Germline V gives CDR1 SGHRS, CDR2 YFSETQ. Trimming removed 2 bases from V and 6 bases from J, with 14 bases in between. The CDR3 protein is CASSLGRGGKTQYF. The CDR3 DNA reads TGCGCCAGCAGCTTAGGACGGGGCGGGAAGACCCAGTACTTC. Complete variable domain (other parts from reference TRBV5-1 and TRBJ2-5): KAGVTQTPRYLIKTRGQQVTLSCSPISGHRSVSWYQQTPGQGLQFLFEYFSETQRNKGNFPGRFSGRQFSNSRSEMNVSTLELGDSALYLCASSLGRGGKTQYFGPGTRLLVL.

V is TRBV27 and J is TRBJ2-7; D possibly corresponds to TRBD2 (6 bases). The V gene's germline CDR1 is MNHEY and CDR2 SMNVEV (reference sequence). The germline V and J ends were trimmed by 9 bases and 4 bases, with 16 bases remaining between them. The CDR3 has 13 amino acids. CDR3 sequence (DNA): TGTGCCAGTGCCGTGGAGGGCGGATACGAGCAGTACTTC. As protein: CASAVEGGYEQYF.

Details on this clone: The same CDR3 is also encoded by other DNA sequences in this sample. The chain employs TRBV5-1 and TRBJ2-3; weak D call: TRBD1 (6 bases). The germline CDR1 and CDR2 sequences are SGHRS and YFSETQ. The CDR3 extends over 13 amino acids. Deletions cut 4 bases from V and 2 bases from J, with 8 bases between. In DNA, the CDR3 is TGCGCCAGCAGCCAGGGGAACACAGATACGCAGTATTTT. As protein: CASSQGNTDTQYF. The whole variable domain, filled in from reference TRBV5-1 and TRBJ2-3, reads KAGVTQTPRYLIKTRGQQVTLSCSPISGHRSVSWYQQTPGQGLQFLFEYFSETQRNKGNFPGRFSGRQFSNSRSEMNVSTLELGDSALYLCASSQGNTDTQYFGPGTRLTVL.

This rearrangement joins TRBV7-2 to TRBJ1-2; 7 bases line up with TRBD1. Germline V gives CDR1 SGHTA, CDR2 FQGNSA. This CDR3 is 13 amino acids long. V lost 4 bases to trimming and J lost 5 bases; unmatched junction nucleotides: 4. Here the CDR3 DNA reads TGTGCCAGCAGCTCCCAGGGGGATTATGGCTACACCTTC. Translated, it gives CASSSQGDYGYTF.

J is TRBJ2-2 and V is TRBV18; 8 bases line up with TRBD1. J gave up 0 bases and V 3 bases, and 3 bases lay outside the gene matches. CDR3 size: 16 residues. Germline CDR1 KGHSH, CDR2 LQKENI. For the CDR3, the DNA is TGTGCCAGCTCACCGTCGGGACAGGCGAACACCGGGGAGCTGTTTTTT. Amino acid sequence: CASSPSGQANTGELFF.

The chain recombines TRBV19 with TRBJ2-5; 7 positions match TRBD2. V lost 10 bases and J lost 2; bases outside the gene matches: 10. CDR3 length: 14 residues. Germline CDR1 is LNHDA and CDR2 is SQIVND (reference sequence). CDR3 region: CATSDAGAQETQYF. CDR3 sequence (DNA): TGTGCCACCTCGGACGCGGGAGCTCAAGAGACCCAGTACTTC.

The chain employs TRBV29-1 and TRBJ2-1, with 9 bases lining up with TRBD2. CDR3 length: 13 residues. Germline V CDR1 and CDR2: SQVTM, ANQGSEA. The J segment lost 8 bases and the V segment lost 4 bases, leaving 6 bases of the junction unmatched. CDR3 bases: TGCAGCGTTGTGTCTAGCGGGAACCATGAGCAGTTCTTC. Protein: CSVVSSGNHEQFF.